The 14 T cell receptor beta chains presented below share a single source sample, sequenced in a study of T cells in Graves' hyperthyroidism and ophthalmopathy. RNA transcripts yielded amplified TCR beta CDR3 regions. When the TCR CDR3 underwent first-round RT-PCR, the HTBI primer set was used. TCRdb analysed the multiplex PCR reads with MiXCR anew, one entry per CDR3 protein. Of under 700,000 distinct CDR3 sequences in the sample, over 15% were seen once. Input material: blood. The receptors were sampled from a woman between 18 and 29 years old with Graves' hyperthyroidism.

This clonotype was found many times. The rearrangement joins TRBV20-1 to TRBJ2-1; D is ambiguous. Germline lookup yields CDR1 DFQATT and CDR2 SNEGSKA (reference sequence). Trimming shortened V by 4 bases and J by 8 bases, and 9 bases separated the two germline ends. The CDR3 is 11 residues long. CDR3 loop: CSAKLSDEQFF. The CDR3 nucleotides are TGCAGTGCTAAGCTCAGCGATGAGCAGTTCTTC.

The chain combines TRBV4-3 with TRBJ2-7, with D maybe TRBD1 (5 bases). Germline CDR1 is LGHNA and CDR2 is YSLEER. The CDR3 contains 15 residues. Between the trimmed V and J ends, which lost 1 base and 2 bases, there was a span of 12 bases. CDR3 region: CASSQVQGFTYEQYF. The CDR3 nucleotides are TGCGCCAGCAGCCAAGTCCAGGGTTTCACCTACGAGCAGTACTTC.

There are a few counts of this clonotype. Here the CDR3 DNA reads TGTGCCAGCAGCCTCTCCCGGGTCGGAGTACCCCGAGAGACCCAGTACTTC. Protein product: CASSLSRVGVPRETQYF. The V call is TRBV9, the J call TRBJ2-5; no reliable D call. The germline gives CDR1 SGDLS, CDR2 YYNGEE. V was clipped by 4 bases and J by 4 bases, with 23 bases between them. The CDR3 consists of 17 residues.

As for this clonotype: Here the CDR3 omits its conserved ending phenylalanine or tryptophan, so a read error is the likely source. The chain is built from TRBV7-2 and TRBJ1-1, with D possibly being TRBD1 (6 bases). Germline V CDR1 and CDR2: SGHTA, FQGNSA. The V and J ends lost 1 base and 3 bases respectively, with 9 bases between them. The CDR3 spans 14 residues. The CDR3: CASSLEAGDTEAFL. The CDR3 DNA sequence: TGTGCCAGCAGCTTAGAGGCAGGGGACACTGAAGCTTTCCTT.

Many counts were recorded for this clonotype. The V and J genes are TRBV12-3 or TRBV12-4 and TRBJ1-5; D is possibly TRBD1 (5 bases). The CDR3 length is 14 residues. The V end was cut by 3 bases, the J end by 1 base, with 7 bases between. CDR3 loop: CASSLGESNQPQHF. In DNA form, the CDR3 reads TGTGCCAGCAGTTTGGGGGAAAGCAATCAGCCCCAGCATTTT.

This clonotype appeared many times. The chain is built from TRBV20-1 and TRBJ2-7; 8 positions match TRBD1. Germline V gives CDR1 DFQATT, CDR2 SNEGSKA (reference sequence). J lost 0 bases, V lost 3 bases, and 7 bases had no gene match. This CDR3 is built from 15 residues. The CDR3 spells CSASPGTGSSYEQYF. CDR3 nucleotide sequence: TGCAGTGCTAGCCCTGGGACAGGCTCCTCCTACGAGCAGTACTTC.

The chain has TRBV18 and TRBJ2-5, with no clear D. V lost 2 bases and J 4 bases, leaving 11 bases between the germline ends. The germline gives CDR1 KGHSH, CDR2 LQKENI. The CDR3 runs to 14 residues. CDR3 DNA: TGTGCCAGCTCACCAAACCCCGTGGGAGAGACCCAGTACTTC. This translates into CASSPNPVGETQYF.

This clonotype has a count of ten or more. CDR3 bases: TGTGCCAGCAGCCCCTCTGGAAACACCATATATTTT. As protein: CASSPSGNTIYF. The chain employs TRBV12-3 or TRBV12-4 and TRBJ1-3; D unclear. The CDR3 has 12 amino acids. V shed 6 bases and J shed 0 bases, with 3 bases lying between them.

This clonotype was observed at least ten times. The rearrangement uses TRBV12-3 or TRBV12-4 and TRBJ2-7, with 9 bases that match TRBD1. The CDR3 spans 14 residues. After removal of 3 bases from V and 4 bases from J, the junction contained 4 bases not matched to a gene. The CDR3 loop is CASSFSGTGYEQYF. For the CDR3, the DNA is TGTGCCAGCAGTTTCTCCGGGACAGGGTACGAGCAGTACTTC.

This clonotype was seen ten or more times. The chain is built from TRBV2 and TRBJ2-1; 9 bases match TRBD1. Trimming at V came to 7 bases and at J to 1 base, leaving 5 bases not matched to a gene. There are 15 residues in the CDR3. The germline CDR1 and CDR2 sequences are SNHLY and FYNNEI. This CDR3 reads CASKGGTGSYNEQFF. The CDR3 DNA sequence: TGTGCCAGCAAGGGCGGGACAGGGTCCTACAATGAGCAGTTCTTC.

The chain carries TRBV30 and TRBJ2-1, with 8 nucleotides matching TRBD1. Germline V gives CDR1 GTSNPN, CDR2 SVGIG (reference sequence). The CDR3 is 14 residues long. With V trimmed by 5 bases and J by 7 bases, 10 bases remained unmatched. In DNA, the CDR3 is TGTGCCTGGGTCCCCTGGACAGGGACGAATGAGCAGTTCTTC. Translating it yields CAWVPWTGTNEQFF.

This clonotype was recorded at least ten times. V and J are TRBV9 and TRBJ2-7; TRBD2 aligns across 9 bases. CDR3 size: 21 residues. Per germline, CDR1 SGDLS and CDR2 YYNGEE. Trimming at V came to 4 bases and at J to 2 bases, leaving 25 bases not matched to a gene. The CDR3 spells CASSRGWVTSGRFGRPYEQYF. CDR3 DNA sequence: TGTGCCAGCAGCCGGGGATGGGTGACTAGCGGAAGGTTTGGTCGTCCCTACGAGCAGTACTTC.

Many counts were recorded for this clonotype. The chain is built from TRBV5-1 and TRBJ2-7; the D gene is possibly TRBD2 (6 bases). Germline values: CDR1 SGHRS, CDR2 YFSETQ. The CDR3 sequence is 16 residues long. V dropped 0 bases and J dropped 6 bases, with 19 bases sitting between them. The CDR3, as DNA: TGCGCCAGCAGCTTGGTCCCCAGGACTGTGGGAGGCGAGCAGTACTTC. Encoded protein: CASSLVPRTVGGEQYF.

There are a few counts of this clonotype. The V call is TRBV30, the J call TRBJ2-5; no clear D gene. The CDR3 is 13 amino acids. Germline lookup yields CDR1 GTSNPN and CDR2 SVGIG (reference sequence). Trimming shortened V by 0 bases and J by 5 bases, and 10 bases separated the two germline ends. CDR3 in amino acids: CAWSVQTGETQYF. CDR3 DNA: TGTGCCTGGAGTGTACAGACCGGGGAGACCCAGTACTTC.